This is a list of T cell receptor beta chains from one sample in a study of vaccination and CD4 T cells after COVID-19. From the PCR reads, TCRdb called clonotypes with MiXCR, one entry per CDR3 protein. The table shows about 19,000 distinct CDR3 sequences, with about half occurring only once. No antigen has been assigned to these receptors. The sequences come from CD4+ T cells from blood, cultured in vitro, collected after SARS-CoV-2 vaccination. Receptors originate from a human donor who had recovered from COVID-19. Both conserved end residues are part of each CDR3. D genes are given only for firm matches.

>TRBJ1-2|TRBV20-1|NA
CSGDPRNYGYTF
>TRBJ2-1|TRBV28|NA
CAIGRGTPPYNEQFF
>TRBJ1-2|TRBV19|TRBD1
CASSVRQGNYGYTF
>TRBJ2-2|TRBV7-3|TRBD2
CASSSTRGGFTGELFF
>TRBJ1-2|TRBV7-2|TRBD1
CASSSTGVGGYGYTF
>TRBJ1-1|TRBV7-2|NA
CASSSAGYTEAFF
>TRBJ1-6|TRBV6-1|NA
CASRQQGSHNSPLHF
>TRBJ1-1|TRBV20-1|NA
CSARRGQNTEAFF
>TRBJ1-2|TRBV29-1|NA
CSVEDGLYGYTF
>TRBJ1-5|TRBV6-1|NA
CASTTGKSQPQHF
>TRBJ1-6|TRBV11-3|NA
CASSLYVNNSPLHF
>TRBJ2-7|TRBV7-9|NA
CASSLTGGHNEQYF
>TRBJ1-1|TRBV28|NA
CASSSVNTEAFF
>TRBJ2-7|TRBV10-3|NA
CATADTGRISYEQYF
>TRBJ2-2|TRBV20-1|NA
CSARTSNTGELFF
>TRBJ2-7|TRBV2|NA
CASRRGGYEQYF
>TRBJ2-1|TRBV20-1|TRBD2
CSARDPGGGVGNEQFF
>TRBJ1-6|TRBV4-1|NA
CASSQDRGSSYNSPLHF
>TRBJ1-5|TRBV6-1|NA
CASSVKGNQPQHF
>TRBJ2-5|TRBV6-2/TRBV6-3|NA
CASNHGSKGTQYF
>TRBJ2-5|TRBV7-9|NA
CASSFGGSGNPSETQYF
>TRBJ1-5|TRBV6-5|NA
CASSYSSYRFPNQPQHF
>TRBJ1-2|TRBV6-1|NA
CASSVTGSRGYTF
>TRBJ1-1|TRBV7-2|NA
CASSHRDKHTEAFF
>TRBJ2-3|TRBV7-3|NA
CASSLRGGTDTQYF
>TRBJ1-1|TRBV4-1|TRBD1
CASSQAQGARTEAFF
>TRBJ1-1|TRBV29-1|NA
CSVGQGNTEAFF
>TRBJ2-3|TRBV7-2|TRBD2
CASSSQRGGVTDTQYF
>TRBJ2-1|TRBV7-8|TRBD1
CASSFTGGRGEQFF
>TRBJ1-2|TRBV28|TRBD1
CASSGTAPGQAYGYTF
>TRBJ1-1|TRBV7-3|NA
CASSPGPSPHGTEAFF
>TRBJ2-5|TRBV19|NA
CASSPFAGETQYF
>TRBJ2-3|TRBV11-3|TRBD2
CASSPGLAGDTQYF
>TRBJ1-1|TRBV6-2/TRBV6-3|NA
CASLRILRGNRNTEAFF
>TRBJ2-3|TRBV6-2/TRBV6-3|TRBD2
CASSFRFDLAGGSDTQYF
>TRBJ2-3|TRBV20-1|NA
CSAAQPDTQYF
>TRBJ2-7|TRBV7-2|NA
CASSSIQGRSYKQYF